This T cell receptor (beta chain) was sequenced during a study of PD-1 blockade in classical Hodgkin lymphoma. Study-wide findings and caveats: Reports described newly diagnosed patients as having lower baseline TCR diversity than healthy donors. Significant TCR diversity gains by C4D1 occurred in CD4+ but not CD8+ cells.

Of note for this clone: Its antigen remains unknown.

Germline V gives CDR1 SGHNT, CDR2 YYREEE (reference sequence). V lost 4 bases and J 7 bases, leaving 23 bases between the germline ends. The CDR3 loop spans 17 amino acids. Clones were sequenced by immunoSEQ multiplex PCR, and TCRdb holds only the in-frame ones, with some missing. The sample holds 2,000 or so clones, around 81% seen once. Sample time point: cycle 4 day 1 (C4D1), after more than five weeks of nivolumab. All the patients suffered relapse after autologous stem cell transplantation, and brentuximab vedotin exposure differed. It was by magnetic negative selection that CD4+ T cells were purified from thawed PBMCs.

This clonotype was obtained from a human donor with classical Hodgkin lymphoma. The source was CD4+ T cells from blood, collected before the fourth cycle of nivolumab. The rearrangement joins TRBV5-4 to TRBJ1-4; possible D gene TRBD1, 6 bases. CDR3 bases: TGTGCCAGCAGCAGTAAGGGGGGATCCATCGAAGGTGAAAAACTGTTTTTT. Translation: CASSSKGGSIEGEKLFF.